These 19 T cell receptor beta chains share one sample of origin, sequenced in a study of shared clonotypes between healthy human individuals. Only CD45RO-negative cells positively selected for CCR7 counted as naive CD8 cells, so terminally differentiated effector memory CD45RA+ cells were excluded. This table comes from immunoSEQ multiplex PCR, and its TCRdb copy is limited to in-frame clones, with some not included. The data show 600,000 or so clones, 98% seen once. Sequencing was performed on naive CD8+ T cells sorted from blood. These receptors were obtained from a man aged 25-40 years in good health.

The chain recombines TRBV14 with TRBJ2-1; D perhaps matches TRBD2 (6 bases). The V and J ends lost 3 bases and 6 bases respectively, with 12 bases between them. CDR1 and CDR2 from the germline V gene are SGHDN and FVKESK. This CDR3 has 14 residues. CDR3 nucleotides: TGTGCCAGCAGCCATCGGGACTGGCTCAATGAGCAGTTCTTC. This translates into CASSHRDWLNEQFF.

This clone has just one count. This chain uses TRBV28 with TRBJ2-7; TRBD1 aligns across 9 bases. The junction had 5 bases not matched to a gene; V was cut back by 2 bases and J by 0 bases. CDR1 is MDHEN and CDR2 is SYDVKM in the germline V gene. The CDR3 is 16 residues long. The CDR3 here is CASSLLGTGSSYEQYF. For the CDR3, the DNA is TGTGCCAGCAGTTTACTTGGGACAGGGAGCTCCTACGAGCAGTACTTC.

This clone was found once. The gene calls are TRBV4-1 and TRBJ1-1, with D uncertain. V was shortened by 2 bases and J by 1 base, with 14 bases between the two germline ends. The CDR3 spans 16 residues. Germline CDR1 and CDR2: MGHRA and YSYEKL. This CDR3 is CASSQIRAMTNTEAFF. The CDR3 DNA is TGCGCCAGCAGCCAAATACGTGCTATGACGAACACTGAAGCTTTCTTT.

This CDR3 is CASSPQGASYEQYF. The DNA of the CDR3 is TGTGCCAGCAGCCCTCAGGGGGCCTCCTACGAGCAGTACTTC. This chain joins TRBV7-3 and TRBJ2-7; 8 bases agree with TRBD1. The CDR3 is made up of 14 amino acids. V was clipped by 5 bases and J by 0 bases; unmatched bases: 3. Per germline, CDR1 SGHTA and CDR2 FQGTGA.

The gene calls are TRBV14 and TRBJ2-7, with a weak D call TRBD2 (6 bases). CDR3 length: 15 amino acids. The V end was cut by 1 base, the J end by 4 bases, with 14 bases between. Germline CDR1 SGHDN, CDR2 FVKESK. The CDR3 protein is CASSQGVMGRYEQYF. CDR3 DNA: TGTGCCAGCAGCCAAGGGGTTATGGGGAGGTACGAGCAGTACTTC.

The count of this clone is one. This chain joins TRBV9 and TRBJ1-2; 7 nucleotides align to TRBD1. The V gene end was trimmed by 2 bases and the J gene end by 1 base; junction bases not matched to a gene: 8. The CDR3 consists of 16 residues. Germline V gives CDR1 SGDLS, CDR2 YYNGEE. CDR3 residues: CASSVNRGGSNYGYTF. The CDR3 DNA reads TGTGCCAGCAGCGTTAACAGGGGAGGGAGTAACTATGGCTACACCTTC.

The chain combines TRBV11-2 with TRBJ1-3; a possible D gene is TRBD1 (5 bases). Trimming left V 1 base short and J 8 bases short, with 15 bases between. The CDR3 is made up of 15 amino acids. The V gene's germline CDR1 is SGHAT and CDR2 FQNNGV. The CDR3 DNA reads as TGTGCCAGCAGCTTAGGAGGGGCAGGTGGGGACACCATATATTTT. Amino acid sequence: CASSLGGAGGDTIYF.

This clone was recorded only once. The chain employs TRBV5-6 and TRBJ1-2; D remains ambiguous. V was clipped by 4 bases and J by 4 bases, with 14 bases between them. Germline V gene sequence: CDR1 SGHDT, CDR2 YYEEEE. The CDR3 has 14 amino acids. The CDR3 is CASSGVLVSYGYTF. Here the CDR3 DNA reads TGTGCCAGCAGCGGGGTTCTAGTGTCCTATGGCTACACCTTC.

Here the CDR3 reads CATSPRDGLNQPQHF. The CDR3 nucleotides read TGTGCCACCAGCCCCCGGGACGGACTCAATCAGCCCCAGCATTTT. The genes are TRBV15 and TRBJ1-5, with TRBD1 as a possible D gene (5 bases). The CDR3 contains 15 residues. V lost 5 bases and J lost 3, with 14 bases in between. Germline V gene lookup returns CDR1 LNHNV and CDR2 YYDKDF (reference sequence).

The gene calls are TRBV27 and TRBJ2-7; D may match TRBD1 or TRBD2 (5 bases each). V was clipped by 8 bases and J by 1 base, with 18 bases between them. The CDR3 contains 15 residues. Germline CDR1 MNHEY, CDR2 SMNVEV (reference sequence). CDR3 region: CASSPRDRRSYEQYF. CDR3 in DNA: TGTGCCAGCTCCCCTCGGGACCGGCGGTCCTACGAGCAGTACTTC.

The CDR3 DNA follows: TGTGCCAGCAGTGGACAGGGGGACAATGAGCAGTTCTTC. Its translation is CASSGQGDNEQFF. The chain uses TRBV6-1 and TRBJ2-1; 9 bases are a match to TRBD1. The V gene's germline CDR1 is MNHNS and CDR2 SASEGT. Losses at the gene ends were 4 bases for V and 5 bases for J; bases not matched to a gene: 0. The CDR3 runs to 13 residues.

The chain carries TRBV4-2 and TRBJ2-3; 8 bases line up with TRBD2. The CDR3 loop spans 16 amino acids. V lost 0 bases, J lost 3 bases, and 5 bases stayed unmatched. Germline assignment: CDR1 LGHNA and CDR2 YNFKEQ. CDR3 DNA sequence: TGTGCCAGCAGCCAAGAGTCAAGCGGGGGTACAGATACGCAGTATTTT. It translates to CASSQESSGGTDTQYF.

The chain links TRBV6-6 to TRBJ2-4; D might be TRBD1 (6 bases). V was cut by 2 bases and J by 0 bases, with 11 bases left in between. Germline-derived CDR1 and CDR2 are MNHNY and SVGAGI (reference sequence). The CDR3 runs 16 residues. CDR3 sequence (DNA): TGTGCCAGCAGTTACCGGGACATAATAGCCAAAAACATTCAGTACTTC. Amino acids: CASSYRDIIAKNIQYF.

This chain uses TRBV2 with TRBJ2-7; 8 bases align to TRBD1. V gave up 6 bases and J gave up 4 bases; unmatched junction bases: 8. The CDR3 totals 14 residues. Germline CDR1 is SNHLY and CDR2 is FYNNEI. This CDR3 is CASRPGTGEYEQYF. The CDR3 nucleotides read TGTGCCAGCAGACCCGGGACAGGAGAATACGAGCAGTACTTC.

The chain carries TRBV5-5 and TRBJ1-1, with D unclear. CDR3 size: 14 residues. CDR1 and CDR2 (germline): SGHKS, YYEKEE (reference sequence). V lost 2 bases and J lost 0, with 8 bases in between. CDR3 protein: CASSFYGLNTEAFF. The DNA for the CDR3 is TGTGCCAGCAGCTTCTACGGACTGAACACTGAAGCTTTCTTT.

CDR3 sequence (DNA): TGCGCCAGCAGTGAGACTAGCGCTTTTGGCATTCAGTACTTC. It specifies CASSETSAFGIQYF. The V and J genes are TRBV10-2 and TRBJ2-4; 7 bases agree with TRBD2. Germline V lookup: CDR1 WSHSY, CDR2 SAAADI. The CDR3 runs to 14 residues. Trimming cost V 2 bases and J 9 bases; bases outside gene matches: 7.

The chain joins TRBV29-1 to TRBJ2-2, with D unresolved. Trimming shortened V by 3 bases and J by 4 bases, and 9 bases separated the two germline ends. CDR1 and CDR2 from the germline V gene are SQVTM and ANQGSEA. The CDR3 runs to 13 residues. The CDR3 loop is CSVDSAGTGELFF. CDR3 DNA sequence: TGCAGCGTTGATTCGGCAGGCACCGGGGAGCTGTTTTTT.

The rearrangement joins TRBV10-3 to TRBJ1-2, with D possibly being TRBD1 (5 bases). V dropped 8 bases and J dropped 4 bases, with 11 bases sitting between them. From germline, CDR1 is ENHRY and CDR2 SYGVKD. The CDR3 runs to 12 residues. CDR3 amino acids: CAILRGIYGYTF. In DNA, the CDR3 is TGTGCCATCCTACGGGGGATCTATGGCTACACCTTC.

The rearrangement joins TRBV11-2 to TRBJ2-2; 10 bases map to TRBD2. This CDR3 comprises 17 residues. The J segment lost 0 bases and the V segment lost 0 bases, leaving 1 base of the junction unmatched. Germline CDR1 is SGHAT and CDR2 is FQNNGV. CDR3 protein: CASSLEGLASNTGELFF. The DNA for the CDR3 is TGTGCCAGCAGCTTAGAGGGACTAGCGTCGAACACCGGGGAGCTGTTTTTT.